The entry below describes one T cell receptor beta chain. This sample is part of a study of spatial heterogeneity in lung cancer. Overall study: There were, on average, more than 8.5 raw-read appearances for each unique TCR and UMI combination.

Time point defined: sample taken at primary tumor resection. No cell sorting; template was whole RNA from tumor, lung tissue or PBMC. One entry per CDR3 protein results from TCRdb running MiXCR on the 5' RACE reads. Here the sample spans 20,000 to 30,000 distinct CDR3 sequences, around 4.6% being singletons. V lost 0 bases and J lost 2, with 8 bases in between. CDR1 SGHDT and CDR2 YYEEEE come from the germline V gene. The CDR3 spans 14 residues. This chain uses TRBV5-6 with TRBJ1-1, with D unclear. The sequence derives from a male donor with early-stage non-small cell lung cancer. Sequenced material: PBMCs, taken at surgery. The CDR3 bases are TGTGCCAGCAGCTTGGTTACGTATAACACTGAAGCTTTCTTT. This encodes CASSLVTYNTEAFF.